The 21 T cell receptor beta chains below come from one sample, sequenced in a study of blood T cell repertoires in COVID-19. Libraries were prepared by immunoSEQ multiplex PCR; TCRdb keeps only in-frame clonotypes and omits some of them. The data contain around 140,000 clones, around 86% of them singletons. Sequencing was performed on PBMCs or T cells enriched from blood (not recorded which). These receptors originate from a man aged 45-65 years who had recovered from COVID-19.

Here the CDR3 reads CSASWDRGIEPQHF. Here the CDR3 DNA reads TGCAGTGCTAGTTGGGACAGGGGAATTGAGCCCCAGCATTTT. This chain connects TRBV20-1 to TRBJ1-5, with TRBD1 matching 10 bases. V dropped 3 bases and J dropped 8; count of bases not matched to a gene: 7. Germline CDR1 reads DFQATT; CDR2 reads SNEGSKA (reference sequence). There are 14 residues in the CDR3.

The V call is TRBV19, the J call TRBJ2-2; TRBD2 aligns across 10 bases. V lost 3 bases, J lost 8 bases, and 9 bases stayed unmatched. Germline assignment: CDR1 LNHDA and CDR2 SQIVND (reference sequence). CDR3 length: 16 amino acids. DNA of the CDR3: TGTGCCAGTAGTATTTGGGCTAGCGGGAGTCGGGGGGAGCTGTTTTTT. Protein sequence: CASSIWASGSRGELFF.

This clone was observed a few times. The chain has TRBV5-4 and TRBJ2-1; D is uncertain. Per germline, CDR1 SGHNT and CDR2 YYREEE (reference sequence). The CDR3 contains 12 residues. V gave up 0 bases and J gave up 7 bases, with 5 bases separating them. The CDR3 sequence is CASSLDGNEQFF. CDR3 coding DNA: TGTGCCAGCAGCTTGGACGGGAATGAGCAGTTCTTC.

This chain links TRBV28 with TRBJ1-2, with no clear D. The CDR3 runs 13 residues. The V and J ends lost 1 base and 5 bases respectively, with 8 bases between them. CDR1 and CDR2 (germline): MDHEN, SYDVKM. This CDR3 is CASSLLRGYGYTF. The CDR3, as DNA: TGTGCCAGCAGTTTATTAAGAGGTTATGGCTACACCTTC.

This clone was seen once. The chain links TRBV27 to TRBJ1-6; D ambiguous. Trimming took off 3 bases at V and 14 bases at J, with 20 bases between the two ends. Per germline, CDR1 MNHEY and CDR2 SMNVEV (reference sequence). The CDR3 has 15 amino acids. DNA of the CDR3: TGTGCCAGCAGTTTTCCGGGCTCCGGGTGGGGAGCCCTCCACTTT. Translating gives CASSFPGSGWGALHF.

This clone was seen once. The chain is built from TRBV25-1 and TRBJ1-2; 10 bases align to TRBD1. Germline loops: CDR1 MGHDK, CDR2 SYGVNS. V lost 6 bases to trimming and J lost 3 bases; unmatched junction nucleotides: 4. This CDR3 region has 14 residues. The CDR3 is CASSPGQGDYGYTF. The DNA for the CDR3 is TGTGCCAGCAGCCCTGGACAGGGGGACTATGGCTACACCTTC.

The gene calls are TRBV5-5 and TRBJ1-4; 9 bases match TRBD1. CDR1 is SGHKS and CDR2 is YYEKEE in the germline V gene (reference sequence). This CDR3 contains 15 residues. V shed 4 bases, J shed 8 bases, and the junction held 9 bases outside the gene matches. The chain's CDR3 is CASSGTGGVSEKLFF. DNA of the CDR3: TGTGCCAGCAGCGGTACAGGGGGCGTATCCGAAAAACTGTTTTTT.

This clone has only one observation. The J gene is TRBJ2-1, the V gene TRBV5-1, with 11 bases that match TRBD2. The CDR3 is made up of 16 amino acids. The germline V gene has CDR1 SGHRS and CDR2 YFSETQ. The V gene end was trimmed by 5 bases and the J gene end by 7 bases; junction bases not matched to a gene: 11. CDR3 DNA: TGCGCCAGCAGGCCGATCGGGACTAGCGGTTCTAATGAGCAGTTCTTC. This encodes CASRPIGTSGSNEQFF.

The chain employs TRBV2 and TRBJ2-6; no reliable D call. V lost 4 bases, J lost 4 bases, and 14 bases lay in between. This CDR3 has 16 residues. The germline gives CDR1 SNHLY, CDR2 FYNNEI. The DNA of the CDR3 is TGTGCCAGCAGTGTGGTCCAAGTTCGGGGGGCCAACGTCCTGACTTTC. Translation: CASSVVQVRGANVLTF. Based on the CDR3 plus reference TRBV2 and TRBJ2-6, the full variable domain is EPEVTQTPSHQVTQMGQEVILRCVPISNHLYFYWYRQILGQKVEFLVSFYNNEISEKSEIFDDQFSVERPDGSNFTLKIRSTKLEDSAMYFCASSVVQVRGANVLTFGAGSRLTVL.

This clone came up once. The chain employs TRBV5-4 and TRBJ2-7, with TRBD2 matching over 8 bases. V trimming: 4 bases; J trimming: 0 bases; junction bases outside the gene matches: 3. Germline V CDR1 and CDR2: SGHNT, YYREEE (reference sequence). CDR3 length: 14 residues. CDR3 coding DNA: TGTGCCAGCAGCCCGGGGGGGAGCTCCTACGAGCAGTACGTC. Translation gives CASSPGGSSYEQYV.

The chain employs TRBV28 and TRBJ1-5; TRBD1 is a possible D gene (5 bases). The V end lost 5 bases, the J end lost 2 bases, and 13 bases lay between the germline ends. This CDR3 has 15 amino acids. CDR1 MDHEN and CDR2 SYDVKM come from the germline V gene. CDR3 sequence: CASSPRGGGNQPQHF. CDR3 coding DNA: TGTGCCAGCAGTCCCCGGGGAGGGGGCAATCAGCCCCAGCATTTT.

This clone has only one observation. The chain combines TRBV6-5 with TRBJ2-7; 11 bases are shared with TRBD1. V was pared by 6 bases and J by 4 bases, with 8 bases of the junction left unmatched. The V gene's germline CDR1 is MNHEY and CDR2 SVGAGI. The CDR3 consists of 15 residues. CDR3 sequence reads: CASRADRGQKYEQYF. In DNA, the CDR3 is TGTGCCAGCAGGGCGGACAGGGGGCAAAAGTACGAGCAGTACTTC.

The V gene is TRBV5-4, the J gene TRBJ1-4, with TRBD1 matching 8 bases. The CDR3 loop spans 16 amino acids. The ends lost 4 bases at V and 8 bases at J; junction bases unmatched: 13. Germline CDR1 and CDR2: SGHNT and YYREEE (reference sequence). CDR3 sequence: CASSPGIGQGTEKLFF. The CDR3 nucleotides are TGTGCCAGCAGCCCGGGGATTGGACAGGGTACCGAAAAACTGTTTTTT.

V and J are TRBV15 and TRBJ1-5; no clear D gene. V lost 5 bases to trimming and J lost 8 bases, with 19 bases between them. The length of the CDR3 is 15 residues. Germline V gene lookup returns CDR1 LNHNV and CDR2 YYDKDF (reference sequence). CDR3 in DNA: TGTGCCACCAGCCCCTGGTCGGGAGTCAGCGAGCCCCAGCATTTT. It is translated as CATSPWSGVSEPQHF.

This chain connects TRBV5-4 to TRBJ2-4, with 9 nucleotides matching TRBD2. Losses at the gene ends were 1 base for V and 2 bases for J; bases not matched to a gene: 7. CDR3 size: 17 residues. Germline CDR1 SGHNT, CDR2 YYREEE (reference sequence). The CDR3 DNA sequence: TGTGCCAGCAGCTTGTCGGCGGGGGGGCCAACCAAAAACATTCAGTACTTC. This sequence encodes CASSLSAGGPTKNIQYF.

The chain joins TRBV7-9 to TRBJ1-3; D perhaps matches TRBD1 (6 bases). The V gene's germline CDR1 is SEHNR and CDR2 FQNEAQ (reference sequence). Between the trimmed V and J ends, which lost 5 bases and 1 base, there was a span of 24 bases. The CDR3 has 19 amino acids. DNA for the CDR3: TGTGCCAGCAGCCCCGGTGGGGCCAGGGGTAAGGGGTCTGGAAACACCATATATTTT. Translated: CASSPGGARGKGSGNTIYF. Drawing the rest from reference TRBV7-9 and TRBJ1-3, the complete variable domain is DTGVSQNPRHKITKRGQNVTFRCDPISEHNRLYWYRQTLGQGPEFLTYFQNEAQLEKSRLLSDRFSAERPKGSFSTLEIQRTEQGDSAMYLCASSPGGARGKGSGNTIYFGEGSWLTVV.

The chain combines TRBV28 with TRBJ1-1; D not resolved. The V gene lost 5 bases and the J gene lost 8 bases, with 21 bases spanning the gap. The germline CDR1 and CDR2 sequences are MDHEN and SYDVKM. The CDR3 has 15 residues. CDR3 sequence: CASSRFRDLKREAFF. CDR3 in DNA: TGTGCCAGCAGTCGTTTCCGGGATCTGAAAAGGGAAGCTTTCTTT.

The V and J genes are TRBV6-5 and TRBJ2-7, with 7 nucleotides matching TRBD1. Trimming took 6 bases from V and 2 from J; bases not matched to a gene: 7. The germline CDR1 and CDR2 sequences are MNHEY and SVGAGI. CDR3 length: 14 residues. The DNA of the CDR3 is TGTGCCAGCAGCCTCCGGGACAGAGCCTACGAGCAGTACTTC. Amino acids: CASSLRDRAYEQYF.

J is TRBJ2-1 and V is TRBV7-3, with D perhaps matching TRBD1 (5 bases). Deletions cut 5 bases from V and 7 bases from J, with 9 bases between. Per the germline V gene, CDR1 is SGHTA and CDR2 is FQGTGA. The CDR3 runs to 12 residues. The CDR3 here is CASSDAGNEQFF. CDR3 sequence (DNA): TGTGCCAGCAGCGATGCAGGGAATGAGCAGTTCTTC.

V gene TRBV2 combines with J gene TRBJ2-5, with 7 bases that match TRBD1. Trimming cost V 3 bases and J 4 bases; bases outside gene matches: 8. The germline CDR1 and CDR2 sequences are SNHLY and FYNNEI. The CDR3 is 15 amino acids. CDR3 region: CASSDFLGGGETQYF. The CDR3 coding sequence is TGTGCCAGCAGTGATTTTTTAGGGGGCGGAGAGACCCAGTACTTC.

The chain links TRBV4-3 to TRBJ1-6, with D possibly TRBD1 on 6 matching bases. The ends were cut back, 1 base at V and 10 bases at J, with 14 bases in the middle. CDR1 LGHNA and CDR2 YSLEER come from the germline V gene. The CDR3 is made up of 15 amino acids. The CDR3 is CASSQVAGGGSPLHF. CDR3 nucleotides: TGCGCCAGCAGCCAAGTAGCTGGGGGCGGGTCACCCCTCCACTTT.